The 24 T cell receptor beta chains given below trace back to one sample, sequenced in a study of OX40 agonist ivuxolimab in advanced cancers. Some clones are missing from TCRdb's copy, which holds only in-frame ones; the method was immunoSEQ multiplex PCR. Here the sample spans some 61,000 clones, 90% being singletons. The specimen comprised CD4+ or CD8+ T cells sorted from blood, sampled in a trial of the OX40 agonist ivuxolimab. The source is an adult with an advanced solid tumor such as melanoma, head and neck, liver or kidney cancer.

V gene TRBV5-4 combines with J gene TRBJ2-2; D is perhaps TRBD1 (5 bases). The CDR3 loop spans 14 amino acids. Germline V lookup: CDR1 SGHNT, CDR2 YYREEE (reference sequence). Trimming stripped 4 bases from V and 1 base from J, with 8 bases between. CDR3 protein: CASSPGQNTGELFF. CDR3 DNA: TGTGCCAGCAGCCCAGGACAGAACACCGGGGAGCTGTTTTTT.

The chain joins TRBV7-2 to TRBJ2-4, with TRBD2 as a possible D gene (5 bases). V was shortened by 5 bases and J by 0 bases, with 17 bases between the two germline ends. This CDR3 is built from 17 residues. Germline V CDR1 and CDR2: SGHTA, FQGNSA. The CDR3 here is CASSPQVGGGAKNIQYF. Here the CDR3 DNA reads TGTGCCAGCAGCCCCCAGGTTGGTGGAGGAGCCAAAAACATTCAGTACTTC.

The genes are TRBV7-2 and TRBJ2-5, with D perhaps matching TRBD1 (5 bases). The germline V and J ends were trimmed by 1 base and 5 bases, with 14 bases remaining between them. There are 15 residues in the CDR3. Germline loops: CDR1 SGHTA, CDR2 FQGNSA. The CDR3 DNA follows: TGTGCCAGCAGCTTAGAGACTTTGCAGGGCGAGACCCAGTACTTC. It specifies CASSLETLQGETQYF.

The gene calls are TRBV30 and TRBJ2-2; D unresolved. V gave up 7 bases and J gave up 2 bases, with 11 bases separating them. CDR1 is GTSNPN and CDR2 is SVGIG in the germline V gene (reference sequence). This CDR3 spans 13 amino acids. The CDR3 region has the DNA TGTGCCTTAGGACCGAAAAACACCGGGGAGCTGTTTTTT. Translating gives CALGPKNTGELFF.

The chain joins TRBV6-1 to TRBJ1-1; D is uncertain. The CDR3 contains 14 residues. Germline values: CDR1 MNHNS, CDR2 SASEGT. V gave up 3 bases and J gave up 0 bases, with 8 bases separating them. The CDR3 is CASSERHLNTEAFF. In DNA form, the CDR3 reads TGTGCCAGCAGTGAGAGGCACCTGAACACTGAAGCTTTCTTT.

This clone was observed a single time. The chain links TRBV2 to TRBJ1-5; TRBD1 might be the D (6 bases). Germline values: CDR1 SNHLY, CDR2 FYNNEI. V was shortened by 5 bases and J by 2 bases, with 19 bases between the two germline ends. The CDR3 runs 17 residues. The CDR3 loop reads CASSLMGRGGGNQPQHF. CDR3 sequence (DNA): TGTGCCAGCAGTCTCATGGGCAGGGGAGGCGGCAATCAGCCCCAGCATTTT.

The chain combines TRBV19 with TRBJ1-2, with D perhaps TRBD1 (5 bases). CDR1 is LNHDA, CDR2 SQIVND, per germline (reference sequence). The V end lost 3 bases, the J end lost 0 bases, and 11 bases lay between the germline ends. The CDR3 has 15 residues. The CDR3 sequence: CASSMMGTPNYGYTF. The CDR3 nucleotides read TGTGCCAGTAGTATGATGGGGACCCCTAACTATGGCTACACCTTC. The whole variable domain, remainder taken from reference TRBV19 and TRBJ1-2, is DGGITQSPKYLFRKEGQNVTLSCEQNLNHDAMYWYRQDPGQGLRLIYYSQIVNDFQKGDIAEGYSVSREKKESFPLTVTSAQKNPTAFYLCASSMMGTPNYGYTFGSGTRLTVV.

This clone appeared once. The rearrangement links TRBV7-2 to TRBJ1-1; 8 bases agree with TRBD1. V shed 6 bases and J 6 bases; nucleotides not matched to a gene: 12. Germline CDR1 SGHTA, CDR2 FQGNSA. The CDR3 loop spans 15 amino acids. The CDR3 DNA reads TGTGCCAGCAGAGCCTCCCACAGGGGGATGGCTGAAGCTTTCTTT. This sequence encodes CASRASHRGMAEAFF.

The CDR3 DNA follows: TGTGCCAGCAGCGTTTCTAGCGGGGGGGTCGGCACAGATACGCAGTATTTT. This codes for CASSVSSGGVGTDTQYF. The V call is TRBV9, the J call TRBJ2-3; TRBD2 aligns across 12 bases. CDR3 length: 17 residues. The V segment lost 2 bases and the J segment 1 base; nucleotides outside the gene matches: 5. Germline lookup yields CDR1 SGDLS and CDR2 YYNGEE.

J is TRBJ2-3 and V is TRBV7-3, with 9 positions matching TRBD2. V gave up 4 bases and J gave up 2 bases; unmatched junction bases: 4. The CDR3 has 15 residues. From germline, CDR1 is SGHTA and CDR2 FQGTGA. Here the CDR3 reads CASSSRGLATDTQYF. The CDR3 region has the DNA TGTGCCAGCAGCTCCAGGGGACTAGCCACAGATACGCAGTATTTT.

This clone came up a few times. This sequence joins TRBV2 and TRBJ2-5, with 10 bases matching TRBD1. V shed 3 bases and J 2 bases; nucleotides not matched to a gene: 6. CDR1 SNHLY and CDR2 FYNNEI come from the germline V gene. The CDR3 runs to 16 residues. DNA of the CDR3: TGTGCCAGCAGTGATAGGGGACAGGGGAGTCAAGAGACCCAGTACTTC. Translated: CASSDRGQGSQETQYF.

This clone was recorded once. The chain joins TRBV9 to TRBJ2-1, with a weak D call TRBD2 (6 bases). The CDR3 sequence is 15 residues long. Germline CDR1 reads SGDLS; CDR2 reads YYNGEE. V gave up 3 bases and J gave up 5 bases, with 15 bases separating them. CDR3 amino acids: CASSAQAGLNNEQFF. For the CDR3, the DNA is TGTGCCAGCAGCGCGCAAGCGGGCCTTAACAATGAGCAGTTCTTC.

This rearrangement joins TRBV19 to TRBJ2-1, with D maybe TRBD1 (6 bases). Germline loops: CDR1 LNHDA, CDR2 SQIVND (reference sequence). V was cut by 5 bases and J by 1 base, with 15 bases left in between. This CDR3 comprises 16 residues. CDR3 protein: CASSHRRDTSYNEQFF. The CDR3 coding sequence is TGTGCCAGTAGTCACCGCCGGGACACTTCCTACAATGAGCAGTTCTTC.

The V and J genes are TRBV5-1 and TRBJ1-1; TRBD1 aligns across 9 bases. Losses at the gene ends were 4 bases for V and 13 bases for J; bases not matched to a gene: 8. The CDR3 is 12 amino acids. The germline V gene encodes CDR1 SGHRS and CDR2 YFSETQ. CDR3: CASSPGTGLGFF. As DNA, the CDR3 is TGCGCCAGCAGCCCGGGGACAGGGTTGGGTTTCTTT.

The chain combines TRBV29-1 with TRBJ1-1, with D perhaps matching TRBD1 (5 bases). The CDR3 runs 11 residues. Trimming removed 3 bases from V and 8 bases from J, with 10 bases in between. Germline V lookup: CDR1 SQVTM, CDR2 ANQGSEA. The CDR3 bases are TGCAGCGTTGAGGCAGGGCGAGAAGCTTTCTTT. Translated, it gives CSVEAGREAFF.

V usage is TRBV9 and J usage is TRBJ2-5; tentative D call: TRBD2 (6 bases). The last part of the DNA fits TRBJ2-7 better; the J call may be wrong. The CDR3 is made up of 17 amino acids. CDR1 and CDR2 from the germline V gene are SGDLS and YYNGEE. CDR3 in amino acids: CASSVGTLPPPFYEQYF. The CDR3 DNA sequence: TGTGCCAGCAGCGTCGGGACTCTACCTCCCCCCTTCTACGAGCAGTACTTC.

This chain links TRBV11-3 with TRBJ1-1; a weak D match, TRBD1 (5 bases). CDR1 is SGHNT and CDR2 is YENEEA in the germline V gene. Trimming removed 2 bases at V and 10 bases at J, with 11 bases between. There are 12 residues in the CDR3. CDR3 sequence (DNA): TGTGCCAGCAGCTTAAGCCAGGGAAGAGCTTTCTTT. It codes for CASSLSQGRAFF.

The chain is built from TRBV7-2 and TRBJ2-3; TRBD2 aligns across 14 bases. Germline trimming cut 5 bases from V and 5 bases from J; bases unmatched to any gene: 3. Germline V gene lookup returns CDR1 SGHTA and CDR2 FQGNSA. The length of the CDR3 is 15 residues. The CDR3 loop is CASSLGLAGGDTQYF. DNA for the CDR3: TGTGCCAGCAGCCTCGGACTAGCGGGAGGAGATACGCAGTATTTT.

The rearrangement joins TRBV7-8 to TRBJ1-4, with D hard to call. In germline, CDR1 is SGHVS, CDR2 FQNEAQ. Trimming shortened V by 5 bases and J by 0 bases, and 16 bases separated the two germline ends. The CDR3 sequence is 17 residues long. In DNA form, the CDR3 reads TGTGCCAGCAGCCGTAGAGGAGATCGGGCAACTAATGAAAAACTGTTTTTT. Amino acid sequence: CASSRRGDRATNEKLFF.

The V gene is TRBV4-1, the J gene TRBJ1-1, with D possibly being TRBD1 (6 bases). V dropped 6 bases and J dropped 7 bases, with 21 bases sitting between them. The CDR3 runs to 15 residues. Germline assignment: CDR1 MGHRA and CDR2 YSYEKL. As DNA, the CDR3 is TGCGCCAGCAGTCCTACCGGACAGTCTTTCTTTGAAGCTTTCTTT. Protein sequence: CASSPTGQSFFEAFF.

The rearrangement joins TRBV5-4 to TRBJ2-1; D perhaps matches TRBD1 (5 bases). Looked up from germline, CDR1 is SGHNT and CDR2 is YYREEE (reference sequence). There are 13 residues in the CDR3. Trimming took 2 bases from V and 4 from J, leaving 7 bases between them. For the CDR3, the DNA is TGTGCCAGCAGCTTCACAGGTTACAATGAGCAGTTCTTC. Its translation: CASSFTGYNEQFF.

This clone appeared a few times. V is TRBV27 and J is TRBJ2-1; 8 bases are shared with TRBD2. Germline CDR1 is MNHEY and CDR2 is SMNVEV (reference sequence). The CDR3 is made up of 19 amino acids. Trimming at V came to 7 bases and at J to 0 bases, leaving 17 bases not matched to a gene. This chain's CDR3 is CASKGGLALPYSSYNEQFF. The CDR3 DNA is TGTGCCAGCAAAGGAGGACTAGCCCTCCCGTACAGCTCCTACAATGAGCAGTTCTTC.

This clone was counted a single time. The V gene is TRBV5-4, the J gene TRBJ2-4; TRBD1 might be the D (6 bases). The CDR3 loop spans 14 amino acids. With 0 bases removed from V and 6 bases from J, the gap between germline ends came to 10 bases. CDR1 and CDR2 from the germline V gene are SGHNT and YYREEE (reference sequence). This CDR3 reads CASSLGGLGNIQYF. For the CDR3, the DNA is TGTGCCAGCAGCTTGGGGGGGCTGGGAAACATTCAGTACTTC.

The chain combines TRBV7-3 with TRBJ2-2; D is undetermined. Trimming cost V 4 bases and J 6 bases, with 30 bases left between them. Germline V gene data show CDR1 as SGHTA and CDR2 as FQGTGA. CDR3 size: 20 residues. CDR3 in DNA: TGTGCCAGCAGCTCAGGAGTCCCTCTAGGGCTCACACACCGGGCCGGGGAGCTGTTTTTT. Translating it yields CASSSGVPLGLTHRAGELFF.